This record covers a single T cell receptor beta chain. Antigen unknown. These data originate in a study of T cells after yellow fever vaccination. UMIs and a universal primer site were added when TCR cDNA was made by 5'RACE template switching. Each CDR3 protein is one row after TCRdb ran MiXCR on the 5' RACE reads. The table shows around 340,000 distinct CDR3 sequences, with roughly an eighth occurring only once. Study findings and constraints: Post-booster samples contained most primary-vaccination clones (around 95% CD4, 70% to 90% CD8). The study found a weaker secondary response that peaked faster, day 5 versus 15.

The CDR3 has 14 amino acids. The germline V and J ends were trimmed by 1 base and 0 bases, with 7 bases remaining between them. Germline V lookup: CDR1 MNHEY, CDR2 SVGEGT. This sequence joins TRBV6-2 or TRBV6-3 and TRBJ2-7; D not resolved. This TCR came from a man between 18 and 29 years old who received the YFV17D yellow fever vaccine. Sample: CD4+ T cells sorted from PBMCs, taken 15 days after the yellow fever booster vaccination. The CDR3 here is CASSYYRSSYEQYF. DNA for the CDR3: TGTGCCAGCAGTTACTACCGGTCCTCCTACGAGCAGTACTTC.